A single sample gave rise to the 29 T cell receptor beta chains below, sequenced in a study of blood T cell repertoires in COVID-19. The repertoire was sequenced with immunoSEQ multiplex PCR; TCRdb's copy has only in-frame clones and lacks some. The table shows 130,000 to 150,000 clones, with 88% occurring only once. Sequencing was done on a sample of peripheral blood. Every receptor here comes from a human donor in a cohort sampled during active COVID-19.

This clone was seen a few times. The J gene is TRBJ2-4, the V gene TRBV6-1, with D perhaps TRBD1 (6 bases). The V end was cut by 2 bases, the J end by 5 bases, with 10 bases between. Germline assignment: CDR1 MNHNS and CDR2 SASEGT. This CDR3 comprises 14 residues. CDR3: CASSESQGQNIQYF. CDR3 coding DNA: TGTGCCAGCAGTGAATCACAGGGCCAAAACATTCAGTACTTC.

The V gene is TRBV4-1, the J gene TRBJ1-6; no reliable D call. Trimming removed 0 bases at V and 13 bases at J, with 13 bases between. CDR3 length: 14 amino acids. The germline V gene encodes CDR1 MGHRA and CDR2 YSYEKL. CDR3 bases: TGCGCCAGCAGCCAAGATCCCTCGGCAGGCCCCCTCCACTTT. Protein product: CASSQDPSAGPLHF.

The chain uses TRBV3-1 (or the pseudogene TRBV3-2) and TRBJ1-1; D perhaps matches TRBD1 (6 bases). The CDR3 length is 12 residues. Trimming took off 4 bases at V and 7 bases at J, with 10 bases between the two ends. CDR1 and CDR2 (germline): LGHDT, YNNKEL (reference sequence). The DNA for the CDR3 is TGTGCCAGCAGCCGGGGGGGCCTTGAAGCTTTCTTT. It translates to CASSRGGLEAFF.

The rearrangement links TRBV6-2 or TRBV6-3 to TRBJ2-7, with a possible D match to TRBD2 (5 bases). The germline gives CDR1 MNHEY, CDR2 SVGEGT. This CDR3 spans 12 amino acids. Trimming shortened V by 5 bases and J by 4 bases, and 9 bases separated the two germline ends. CDR3 nucleotide sequence: TGTGCCAGCAGTGCCCGGAGGTACGAGCAGTACTTC. It is translated as CASSARRYEQYF.

This clone was recorded a few times. The V call is TRBV7-3, the J call TRBJ1-2; D is undetermined. V was shortened by 8 bases and J by 8 bases, with 15 bases between the two germline ends. CDR1 SGHTA and CDR2 FQGTGA come from the germline V gene. The CDR3 consists of 12 residues. For the CDR3, the DNA is TGTGCCAGCGGGGTCCGGGGAGGCGGCTACACCTTC. This gives the protein CASGVRGGGYTF.

The rearrangement links TRBV30 to TRBJ2-6; TRBD1 might be the D (5 bases). The CDR3 runs 15 residues. V lost 4 bases to trimming and J lost 4 bases, with 14 bases between them. Looked up from germline, CDR1 is GTSNPN and CDR2 is SVGIG (reference sequence). The CDR3 is CAWIGQGRGANVLTF. For the CDR3, the DNA is TGTGCCTGGATCGGACAAGGACGCGGGGCCAACGTCCTGACTTTC.

The chain uses TRBV5-1 and TRBJ1-4; 9 bases match TRBD1. CDR1 and CDR2 (germline): SGHRS, YFSETQ. The CDR3 has 16 amino acids. V dropped 3 bases and J dropped 5; count of bases not matched to a gene: 8. The CDR3 protein is CASSSRPGQGNEKLFF. Written as DNA, the CDR3 is TGCGCCAGCAGCTCCAGACCGGGACAGGGAAATGAAAAACTGTTTTTT.

The V call is TRBV19, the J call TRBJ1-4; 10 bases align to TRBD1. This CDR3 is built from 13 residues. Germline V gene data show CDR1 as LNHDA and CDR2 as SQIVND (reference sequence). J lost 5 bases, V lost 10 bases, and 4 bases had no gene match. CDR3 DNA: TGTGCCACCGGGGGACAGGGGAATGAAAAACTGTTTTTT. Amino acid sequence: CATGGQGNEKLFF.

The rearrangement links TRBV15 to TRBJ2-7; 7 bases are shared with TRBD2. The CDR3 has 15 amino acids. Germline values: CDR1 LNHNV, CDR2 YYDKDF (reference sequence). The V gene end was trimmed by 0 bases and the J gene end by 10 bases; junction bases not matched to a gene: 12. The DNA for the CDR3 is TGTGCCACCAGCAGAGATGGGGGGGACCCGTCTTTCCAGTACTTC. Translating it yields CATSRDGGDPSFQYF.

This chain joins TRBV11-2 and TRBJ1-3, with D uncertain. V lost 6 bases to trimming and J lost 0 bases, with 12 bases between them. CDR3 length: 15 residues. The germline CDR1 and CDR2 sequences are SGHAT and FQNNGV. The DNA for the CDR3 is TGTGCCAGCAGTTACAGCGGATCCTCTGGAAACACCATATATTTT. Protein sequence: CASSYSGSSGNTIYF.

This rearrangement joins TRBV12-3 or TRBV12-4 to TRBJ1-1; no clear D. CDR3 length equals 12 residues. Trimming took off 7 bases at V and 4 bases at J, with 10 bases between the two ends. DNA for the CDR3: TGTGCCAGCATAGGAGTAGGCACTGAAGCTTTCTTT. This encodes CASIGVGTEAFF.

The V and J genes are TRBV5-1 and TRBJ2-7; 12 nucleotides agree with TRBD2. Germline trimming cut 0 bases from V and 6 bases from J; bases unmatched to any gene: 7. Germline V gene sequence: CDR1 SGHRS, CDR2 YFSETQ. There are 16 residues in the CDR3. The CDR3 DNA sequence: TGCGCCAGCAGCTTGGTTCTCGGACTAGCGGGAAGCGAGCAGTACTTC. Translation gives CASSLVLGLAGSEQYF.

The genes are TRBV21-1 and TRBJ2-4; TRBD1 is the table's D call, not checked against the DNA. TRBV21-1 is recorded as a pseudogene. This CDR3 has 17 residues. In DNA, the CDR3 is TGTGCCAGCAGCACCCCAGGACAGGCCGCATGGTATGTCATTCAGTACTTC. It encodes CASSTPGQAAWYVIQYF.

This clone was seen a single time. The V and J genes are TRBV5-6 and TRBJ1-2; TRBD1 agrees at 9 bases. With V trimmed by 1 base and J by 7 bases, 2 bases remained unmatched. This CDR3 has 13 residues. Germline lookup yields CDR1 SGHDT and CDR2 YYEEEE. CDR3 amino acids: CASSLLGQGGYTF. The CDR3 DNA follows: TGTGCCAGCAGCTTGCTGGGACAGGGTGGCTACACCTTC.

V gene TRBV13 combines with J gene TRBJ2-1; a possible D gene is TRBD2 (6 bases). Trimming pared 0 bases from V and 6 bases from J, leaving 12 bases between. CDR3 length: 15 residues. CDR1 is PRHDT and CDR2 is FYEKMQ in the germline V gene (reference sequence). The CDR3 loop reads CASSLGWDGSNEQFF. In nucleotides, the CDR3 is TGTGCCAGCAGCTTAGGCTGGGACGGGAGCAATGAGCAGTTCTTC.

The rearrangement uses TRBV5-4 and TRBJ2-7; 10 nucleotides match TRBD2. The germline V gene has CDR1 SGHNT and CDR2 YYREEE (reference sequence). Trimming removed 2 bases from V and 4 bases from J; junction bases left unmatched: 6. The CDR3 consists of 15 residues. The chain's CDR3 is CASSLAGGLVYEQYF. The CDR3 nucleotides are TGTGCCAGCAGCTTAGCGGGAGGGCTGGTGTACGAGCAGTACTTC.

This chain links TRBV7-2 with TRBJ1-1, with D possibly being TRBD1 (6 bases). V gave up 5 bases and J gave up 6 bases, with 22 bases separating them. The CDR3 covers 16 residues. Germline values: CDR1 SGHTA, CDR2 FQGNSA. The CDR3 nucleotides are TGTGCCAGCAGCACCGAGGGGGGGATCAGGGCACCTGAAGCTTTCTTT. Amino acid sequence: CASSTEGGIRAPEAFF.

The chain has TRBV21-1 and TRBJ2-6; the D call TRBD1 from the table was never checked on the DNA. TRBV21-1 is designated a pseudogene. This CDR3 comprises 18 residues. The CDR3 loop is CASSNYRDTLSGANVLTF. The CDR3 DNA sequence: TGTGCCAGCAGCAACTACCGGGACACCCTCTCTGGGGCCAACGTCCTGACTTTC.

The gene calls are TRBV19 and TRBJ1-5, with a possible D match to TRBD1 (6 bases). Trimming took off 7 bases at V and 5 bases at J, with 15 bases between the two ends. The V gene's germline CDR1 is LNHDA and CDR2 SQIVND (reference sequence). The CDR3 has 14 amino acids. The CDR3 DNA reads as TGTGCCAGTACCCTACAGGGATGGTATCAGCCCCAGCATTTT. It encodes CASTLQGWYQPQHF.

The CDR3 region is CAWKSRTLNQPQHF. The CDR3, as DNA: TGTGCCTGGAAGAGTAGGACTCTGAATCAGCCCCAGCATTTT. V and J are TRBV30 and TRBJ1-5, with D uncertain. The CDR3 loop spans 14 amino acids. From germline, CDR1 is GTSNPN and CDR2 SVGIG (reference sequence). The V end was cut by 4 bases, the J end by 4 bases, with 14 bases between. Drawing the rest from reference TRBV30 and TRBJ1-5, the complete variable domain is SQTIHQWPATLVQPVGSPLSLECTVEGTSNPNLYWYRQAAGRGLQLLFYSVGIGQISSEVPQNLSASRPQDRQFILSSKKLLLSDSGFYLCAWKSRTLNQPQHFGDGTRLSIL.

This rearrangement joins TRBV5-5 to TRBJ2-2; unclear D gene. Between the trimmed V and J ends, which lost 7 bases and 6 bases, there was a span of 13 bases. Looked up from germline, CDR1 is SGHKS and CDR2 is YYEKEE (reference sequence). The CDR3 length is 13 residues. The CDR3 DNA follows: TGTGCCAGCCGCTCACATTTCCCCGGGGAGCTGTTTTTT. Its protein product is CASRSHFPGELFF.

This chain links TRBV6-4 with TRBJ1-6, with 9 bases identical to TRBD1. The CDR3 consists of 15 residues. V was pared by 5 bases and J by 5 bases, with 4 bases of the junction left unmatched. Germline lookup yields CDR1 MRHNA and CDR2 SNTAGT. In DNA form, the CDR3 reads TGTGCCAGCAGTTTAGACAGGGGGGATAATTCACCCCTCCACTTT. Its protein product is CASSLDRGDNSPLHF.

This chain uses TRBV27 with TRBJ1-2, with 7 bases that match TRBD1. This CDR3 is built from 13 residues. Germline trimming cut 5 bases from V and 6 bases from J; bases unmatched to any gene: 6. The germline V gene encodes CDR1 MNHEY and CDR2 SMNVEV (reference sequence). The CDR3 DNA reads as TGTGCCAGCAGTATAAGACAGGGTGATGGCTACACCTTC. Residues: CASSIRQGDGYTF.

The chain employs TRBV5-1 and TRBJ2-1, with TRBD2 matching 8 bases. Trimming removed 4 bases from V and 0 bases from J; junction bases left unmatched: 3. The CDR3 has 15 residues. CDR1 is SGHRS and CDR2 is YFSETQ in the germline V gene. The CDR3 DNA is TGCGCCAGCAGCAATAGCGGGAACTCCTACAATGAGCAGTTCTTC. The encoded protein is CASSNSGNSYNEQFF.

This chain joins TRBV11-2 and TRBJ1-1, with 7 bases aligning to TRBD1. Germline-derived CDR1 and CDR2 are SGHAT and FQNNGV. The CDR3 loop spans 15 amino acids. V gave up 1 base and J gave up 5 bases; unmatched junction bases: 7. CDR3 sequence reads: CASSLVTGFGTEAFF. The CDR3 DNA follows: TGTGCCAGCAGCTTAGTGACAGGGTTTGGTACTGAAGCTTTCTTT.

The genes are TRBV29-1 and TRBJ1-1, with 8 bases identical to TRBD1. V lost 0 bases to trimming and J lost 2 bases; unmatched junction nucleotides: 8. There are 16 residues in the CDR3. Per the germline V gene, CDR1 is SQVTM and CDR2 is ANQGSEA. The CDR3 DNA follows: TGCAGCGTTGAAGATTGGGCAGGGGGCCGAAACACTGAAGCTTTCTTT. Amino acids: CSVEDWAGGRNTEAFF. Supplemented by reference TRBV29-1 and TRBJ1-1, the full variable domain reads SAVISQKPSRDICQRGTSLTIQCQVDSQVTMMFWYRQQPGQSLTLIATANQGSEATYESGFVIDKFPISRPNLTFSTLTVSNMSPEDSSIYLCSVEDWAGGRNTEAFFGQGTRLTVV.

On this clone: An end of the junction differs from the germline gene, which may be a read error. The chain combines TRBV6-2 or TRBV6-3 with TRBJ2-3; D is perhaps TRBD1 (5 bases). Germline V CDR1 and CDR2: MNHEY, SVGEGT. There are 12 residues in the CDR3. This chain's CDR3 is CASSQGTGTQYF. CDR3 DNA: TGTGCCAGCAGTCAGGGTACAGGTACGCAGTATTTT.

J is TRBJ2-2 and V is TRBV19; TRBD1 is a possible D gene (6 bases). CDR1 is LNHDA, CDR2 SQIVND, per germline (reference sequence). There are 15 residues in the CDR3. V lost 4 bases, J lost 5 bases, and 14 bases lay in between. CDR3 bases: TGTGCCAGTAGTACGTCAGGGGCCACGACCGGGGAGCTGTTTTTT. Translating it yields CASSTSGATTGELFF.

The J gene is TRBJ1-6, the V gene TRBV28, with 8 bases lining up with TRBD1. Germline-derived CDR1 and CDR2 are MDHEN and SYDVKM. V lost 4 bases, J lost 8 bases, and 7 bases stayed unmatched. The CDR3 extends over 15 amino acids. CDR3 coding DNA: TGTGCCAGCAGTTCCCCGACAGGGGTAGATTCACCCCTCCACTTT. Protein: CASSSPTGVDSPLHF.